Detailed here is one TCR beta chain. CDR3 length: 15 residues. The germline V gene has CDR1 SQVTM and CDR2 ANQGSEA. The junction had 7 bases not matched to a gene; V was cut back by 7 bases and J by 0 bases. The sample originates from a study of T cells after posttransplantation cyclophosphamide. TCRdb keeps only in-frame clones here, not all; method: immunoSEQ multiplex PCR. The sample contains 15,000 to 20,000 clones, 85% of which appear only once. Controls had myeloablative marrow grafts with methotrexate and calcineurin inhibitor, sampled at 1 year. This specimen consisted of PBMCs, obtained after allogeneic stem cell transplant with calcineurin inhibitor and methotrexate. The receptor's source is a female patient between 18 and 35 years old who received an allogeneic stem cell transplant from an unrelated donor, was CMV-positive, and had acute and chronic GVHD. Some of the T cells might come from the graft donor. The genes are TRBV29-1 and TRBJ2-7, with 12 bases aligning to TRBD2. The CDR3 spells CSALLAGGFSYEQYF. The CDR3 bases are TGCAGCGCACTACTAGCGGGAGGTTTCTCCTACGAGCAGTACTTC.